A selection of T cell receptor beta chains follows, all from one sample in a study of blood T cell repertoires in COVID-19. Sequencing was performed with immunoSEQ multiplex PCR; in TCRdb, only in-frame clones are kept and a portion is missing. The repertoire holds some 200,000 clones, around 89% seen once, with more than 1.5% in the top ten. Input material: peripheral blood. All receptors come from a man between 65 and 80 years old with acute or convalescent COVID-19. Both conserved end residues are part of each CDR3. Fields, in order: J gene, CDR3 length, clone size, D gene, V gene, CDR3 DNA, CDR3 protein. A D gene is named only where the DNA matches it firmly. Only some rows state a clone size, as once, few, many or a class for expanded clones.

J: TRBJ2-7; length: 17; size: -; D: TRBD2; V: TRBV5-1; DNA: TGCGCCAGCAGCTCTCTAGCGGGAGGGCCTAGGTCCTACGAGCAGTACTTC; CDR3: CASSSLAGGPRSYEQYF
J: TRBJ1-1; length: 14; size: -; D: -; V: TRBV19; DNA: TGTGCCAGTAGTATAAGACAGGAGAACACTGAAGCTTTCTTT; CDR3: CASSIRQENTEAFF
J: TRBJ1-4; length: 15; size: -; D: TRBD1; V: TRBV6-2/TRBV6-3; DNA: TGTGCCAGCAGTTCACCGGGACAGCTTGGTGAAAAACTGTTTTTT; CDR3: CASSSPGQLGEKLFF
J: TRBJ1-1; length: 14; size: -; D: -; V: TRBV6-2/TRBV6-3; DNA: TGTGCCAGCAGTTACGTTGGTAGAGGCAGCGAAGCTTTCTTT; CDR3: CASSYVGRGSEAFF
J: TRBJ2-7; length: 15; size: -; D: TRBD1; V: TRBV28; DNA: TGTGCCAGCAGTGCTCCGGGACAGGGGGCGAGAGAGCAGTACTTC; CDR3: CASSAPGQGAREQYF
J: TRBJ1-1; length: 15; size: -; D: -; V: TRBV18; DNA: TGTGCCAGCTCACCACGAAGACAGTTGAACACTGAAGCTTTCTTT; CDR3: CASSPRRQLNTEAFF
J: TRBJ2-5; length: 13; size: -; D: TRBD1; V: TRBV11-3; DNA: TGTGCCAGCAGTAGACAGGGGATGGAGACCCAGTACTTC; CDR3: CASSRQGMETQYF
J: TRBJ2-1; length: 14; size: -; D: -; V: TRBV6-2/TRBV6-3; DNA: TGTGCCAGCAGTCAAGGGACAAGTTACAATGAGCAGTTCTTC; CDR3: CASSQGTSYNEQFF
J: TRBJ2-5; length: 15; size: -; D: TRBD2; V: TRBV12-5; DNA: TGTGCTAGTGGTTTGGACAGCGGGAGGGGAGAGACCCAGTACTTC; CDR3: CASGLDSGRGETQYF
J: TRBJ1-5; length: 15; size: -; D: -; V: TRBV6-5; DNA: TGTGCCAGCAGGCGGACAGTTGTGAGCAATCAGCCCCAGCATTTT; CDR3: CASRRTVVSNQPQHF
J: TRBJ1-5; length: 13; size: -; D: -; V: TRBV6-4; DNA: TGTGCCAGCAGCCTGACAGGCGGGCAGCCCCAGCATTTT; CDR3: CASSLTGGQPQHF
J: TRBJ1-2; length: 15; size: -; D: TRBD1; V: TRBV2; DNA: TGTGCCAGCAGTCCCAACAGGGGGTTCAGCTATGGCTACACCTTC; CDR3: CASSPNRGFSYGYTF
J: TRBJ1-6; length: 13; size: -; D: -; V: TRBV6-1; DNA: TGTGCCAGCAGTGAGGGGGCCAATTCACCCCTCCACTTT; CDR3: CASSEGANSPLHF
J: TRBJ1-5; length: 14; size: -; D: -; V: TRBV6-6; DNA: TGTGCCAGCAGTGCACAGGGATTCAATCAGCCCCAGCATTTT; CDR3: CASSAQGFNQPQHF
J: TRBJ2-1; length: 15; size: -; D: -; V: TRBV7-9; DNA: TGTGCCAGCAGCTTAGCCCTAACCACCCACAATGAGCAGTTCTTC; CDR3: CASSLALTTHNEQFF
J: TRBJ2-3; length: 14; size: -; D: TRBD2; V: TRBV19; DNA: TGTGCCACAAAGACTAGCCATGGCACAGATACGCAGTATTTT; CDR3: CATKTSHGTDTQYF
J: TRBJ1-4; length: 15; size: -; D: -; V: TRBV5-4; DNA: TGTGCCAGCAGCTTGGAGGGGCAGGGAAGGGAAAAACTGTTTTTT; CDR3: CASSLEGQGREKLFF
J: TRBJ1-5; length: 14; size: few; D: -; V: TRBV7-8; DNA: TGTGCCAGCAGCTATGGGACAAAGAGTCAGCCCCAGCATTTT; CDR3: CASSYGTKSQPQHF
J: TRBJ1-4; length: 14; size: -; D: TRBD1; V: TRBV7-9; DNA: TGTGCCAGCAGCTTAGACAGGGGAGGTGAAAAACTGTTTTTT; CDR3: CASSLDRGGEKLFF
J: TRBJ1-2; length: 13; size: -; D: -; V: TRBV27; DNA: TGTGCCAGCAGTTTATCAGCAGGCCGGGGCTACACCTTC; CDR3: CASSLSAGRGYTF
J: TRBJ2-1; length: 12; size: -; D: -; V: TRBV3-1/TRBV3-2; DNA: TGTGCCAGCAGCCAAAGGGGCCGGGCGCAGTTCTTC; CDR3: CASSQRGRAQFF
J: TRBJ1-1; length: 14; size: -; D: TRBD1; V: TRBV5-5; DNA: TGTGCCAGCAGCTTGCAGGGGGCGAACACTGAAGCTTTCTTT; CDR3: CASSLQGANTEAFF
J: TRBJ2-3; length: 15; size: -; D: -; V: TRBV2; DNA: TGTGCCAGCAGTGAAGGGGACAAAAGCACAGATACGCAGTATTTT; CDR3: CASSEGDKSTDTQYF
J: TRBJ1-6; length: 15; size: -; D: -; V: TRBV28; DNA: TGTGCCAGCAGAGAACAGAGCTCCTATAATTCACCCCTCCACTTT; CDR3: CASREQSSYNSPLHF
J: TRBJ1-1; length: 13; size: -; D: -; V: TRBV24-1; DNA: TGTGCCACCAGTAAAGGGAGGAACACTGAAGCTTTCTTT; CDR3: CATSKGRNTEAFF
J: TRBJ1-6; length: 16; size: -; D: TRBD1; V: TRBV3-1/TRBV3-2; DNA: TGTGCCAGCAGCCAAGATAGGACAGGGGGAAATTCACCCCTCCACTTT; CDR3: CASSQDRTGGNSPLHF
J: TRBJ2-7; length: 14; size: -; D: -; V: TRBV7-3; DNA: TGTGCCAGCAGCTTGGACAGCAGCTCCTACGAGCAGTACTTC; CDR3: CASSLDSSSYEQYF
J: TRBJ1-1; length: 15; size: -; D: TRBD1; V: TRBV27; DNA: TGTGCCAGCAGTTTATTGGCAGGGGGCGTCACTGAAGCTTTCTTT; CDR3: CASSLLAGGVTEAFF
J: TRBJ2-1; length: 16; size: -; D: TRBD1; V: TRBV9; DNA: TGTGCCAGCAGCGGCCTGGGACAGCTCTCCTACAATGAGCAGTTCTTC; CDR3: CASSGLGQLSYNEQFF
J: TRBJ2-3; length: 15; size: -; D: TRBD1; V: TRBV7-2; DNA: TGTGCCAGTAATCATAGGACAGGGAGCACAGATACGCAGTATTTT; CDR3: CASNHRTGSTDTQYF
J: TRBJ2-7; length: 16; size: -; D: TRBD2; V: TRBV4-2; DNA: TGTGCCAGCAGCCAAGGACTAGCGGCCGGATCCTACGAGCAGTACTTC; CDR3: CASSQGLAAGSYEQYF
J: TRBJ2-7; length: 13; size: once; D: -; V: TRBV19; DNA: TGTGCCAGTAGTATACAGGGTTCCTACGAGCAGTACTTC; CDR3: CASSIQGSYEQYF
J: TRBJ2-1; length: 14; size: -; D: TRBD2; V: TRBV28; DNA: TGTGCCAGCAGGAAAGCGGGAGATTGGGGTGAGCAGTTCTTC; CDR3: CASRKAGDWGEQFF
J: TRBJ2-5; length: 14; size: -; D: -; V: TRBV27; DNA: TGTGCCAGCAGTTTATCGATCGGGGACTGGAACAAACACTTC; CDR3: CASSLSIGDWNKHF
J: TRBJ1-1; length: 16; size: -; D: TRBD1; V: TRBV6-1; DNA: TGTGCCAGCAGTGAAGCCTTGGACAGGGTGGGCACTGAAGCTTTCTTT; CDR3: CASSEALDRVGTEAFF
J: TRBJ2-3; length: 13; size: -; D: -; V: TRBV28; DNA: TGTGCCAGCATTCGATCGGGGACAGATACGCAGTATTTT; CDR3: CASIRSGTDTQYF
J: TRBJ2-1; length: 15; size: -; D: TRBD2; V: TRBV5-4; DNA: TGTGCCAGCAGTCCAGCGGGAGGGCAGCGCAATGAGCAGTTCTTC; CDR3: CASSPAGGQRNEQFF
J: TRBJ2-1; length: 14; size: -; D: TRBD2; V: TRBV19; DNA: TGTGCCAGTAGTATTAGCGGGAGTTACGATGAGCAGTTCTTC; CDR3: CASSISGSYDEQFF
J: TRBJ2-7; length: 11; size: few; D: -; V: TRBV20-1; DNA: TGCAGTGCTGGACAGCCGAACGAGCAGTACTTC; CDR3: CSAGQPNEQYF
J: TRBJ2-2; length: 15; size: -; D: -; V: TRBV5-4; DNA: TGTGCCAGCAGCCCCACATTGGAGGGCACCGGGGAGCTGTTTTTT; CDR3: CASSPTLEGTGELFF
J: TRBJ2-2; length: 13; size: once; D: -; V: TRBV18; DNA: TGTGCCAGCTCACCCTTGGAGGCCGGGGAGCTGTTTTTT; CDR3: CASSPLEAGELFF
J: TRBJ1-1; length: 15; size: -; D: TRBD1; V: TRBV7-9; DNA: TGTGCCAGCAGCTCTTTGGACAGGGGGCACACTGAAGCTTTCTTT; CDR3: CASSSLDRGHTEAFF
J: TRBJ1-1; length: 14; size: -; D: -; V: TRBV11-2; DNA: TGTGCCAGCATCCTTTCTCAGTTGAACACTGAAGCTTTCTTT; CDR3: CASILSQLNTEAFF
J: TRBJ1-1; length: 15; size: -; D: -; V: TRBV28; DNA: TGTGCCAGCAGTCTAAGACAGAACCTGGGCACTGAAGCTTTCTTT; CDR3: CASSLRQNLGTEAFF
J: TRBJ2-7; length: 14; size: -; D: -; V: TRBV5-5; DNA: TGTGCCAGCAGCTTGCAGGATATCTCCTACGAGCAGTACTTC; CDR3: CASSLQDISYEQYF
J: TRBJ2-7; length: 14; size: -; D: TRBD1; V: TRBV5-1; DNA: TGCGCCAGCAGCGACGGGACAGGCTCCTACGAGCAGTACTTC; CDR3: CASSDGTGSYEQYF
J: TRBJ2-7; length: 15; size: -; D: TRBD1; V: TRBV5-1; DNA: TGCGCCAGCAGCTCGCAGCAGGGGGCGAACTACGAGCAGTACTTC; CDR3: CASSSQQGANYEQYF
J: TRBJ2-2; length: 15; size: -; D: -; V: TRBV21-1; DNA: TGTGCCGTCAACGAACTATTGGTGAGCACCGGGGAGCTGTTTTTT; CDR3: CAVNELLVSTGELFF
J: TRBJ1-4; length: 15; size: -; D: TRBD1; V: TRBV5-1; DNA: TGCGCCAGCAGCTTGGTAGGACAGGAGAATGAAAAACTGTTTTTT; CDR3: CASSLVGQENEKLFF
J: TRBJ2-1; length: 16; size: -; D: TRBD2; V: TRBV10-2; DNA: TGCGCCAGCATCCTACCCTTAGCGGGAGGGTACAATGAGCAGTTCTTC; CDR3: CASILPLAGGYNEQFF
J: TRBJ1-1; length: 14; size: -; D: -; V: TRBV27; DNA: TGTGCCAGCAGTTTCCCAGGGGCGGGCACTGAAGCTTTCTTT; CDR3: CASSFPGAGTEAFF
J: TRBJ1-3; length: 15; size: -; D: -; V: TRBV28; DNA: TGTGCCAGTCGAGGCGGCGGGGCTTATGGAAACACCATATATTTT; CDR3: CASRGGGAYGNTIYF
J: TRBJ1-5; length: 13; size: -; D: -; V: TRBV7-9; DNA: TGTGCCAGCAGACAGAATAGCAATCAGCCCCAGCATTTT; CDR3: CASRQNSNQPQHF
J: TRBJ2-7; length: 16; size: -; D: TRBD2; V: TRBV4-1; DNA: TGCGCCAGCAGCGAGGCGGAAGCGGGGCCTACGGGGGAGCAGTACTTC; CDR3: CASSEAEAGPTGEQYF
J: TRBJ1-2; length: 15; size: -; D: -; V: TRBV4-2; DNA: TGTGCCAGCAGCCATGGGCCAACAGGGCTCGTCAGCTACACCTTC; CDR3: CASSHGPTGLVSYTF